This T cell receptor (beta chain) was identified during a study of a mutant IDH1 vaccine in newly diagnosed glioma (dated by TCRdb to about 2021). For the wider study: Across visits V03 through V10, patients got a total of eight vaccinations, given in weeks 1, 3, 5, 7, 11, 15, 19 and 23. Of the 30 to 35 treated patients, around 62% were male and roughly 40% were female, and a mean age of roughly 41 years was recorded. Peripheral blood samples were drawn at six visits, namely V03 (baseline), V05, V07, V10, V12 and V13. Longitudinal TCRB deep sequencing was performed for roughly 25 treated patients wherever samples were available for exploratory analyses. Prior to enrollment, patients had been given standard therapy consisting of radiotherapy alone, temozolomide alone, or radiochemotherapy with temozolomide, with the combination given to most patients. Vaccination started 4-6 weeks after radiotherapy alone, or was given together with temozolomide cycles in the groups whose treatment included chemotherapy.

The cysteine opens and the phenylalanine closes a CDR3 of 12 amino acids. Only CDR3 DNA is held: 36 bases, read in frame from base 1. From a lookup of the germline V gene, CDR1 and CDR2 are ENHRY and SYGVKD. V sheds 1 base and J sheds 8 bases, leaving 5 bases between their ends. Libraries were prepared through the immunoSEQ multiplex PCR assay. Rearranged TCR beta chain sequences were amplified with the hsTCRB Kit following the manufacturer's protocol. Sequencing of TCRB libraries was carried out on an Illumina MiSeq. In the authors' own workflow: Demultiplexing, trimming and gene mapping were performed with the kit vendor's proprietary platform. TCRdb holds this immuneACCESS table with in-frame rearrangements only. Some clones are missing; in checked studies, unresolved V genes explain under half, and the rest has no known cause. V and J calls and clone size are copied from that table; D and trimming were computed from the DNA. The sample contains under 55,000 clones, around nine tenths of them found a single time. Of the sample, 2% to 2.5% is held by the ten largest clones.

This clone was detected only a few times. The antigen this receptor binds is unknown. Per-base quality was not reported, and no clone a single base away is much larger than it. The paper as a whole reports these results and caveats: No apparent relationship was observed between pseudoprogression and alterations in the top peripheral T cell clonotypes detected by TCRB sequencing. Availability determined which PBMC samples were chosen for TCRB deep sequencing. Immune responses induced by the vaccine were seen in more than 85% of patients across multiple MHC alleles. According to the authors, sample limitations meant that analyses of patient blood samples could not be reproduced.

The label giving this sample's time point can be read as: week 11, during vaccination. A 20-mer mutant IDH1 peptide at 300 micrograms in Montanide made up each vaccine dose, which was injected subcutaneously together with topical imiquimod. All donors had newly diagnosed IDH1-mutant astrocytomas of WHO grade 3 or 4 that showed loss of nuclear ATRX. The samples were drawn from NOA16, a multicentre, single-arm, open-label phase I trial in Germany that tested a mutant IDH1 peptide vaccine in humans for the first time. The DNeasy Blood and Tissue Kit was used to extract genomic DNA from EDTA blood for TCRB sequencing.

Sequencing used PBMCs, obtained from a glioma patient whose treatment included an IDH1 peptide vaccine. This receptor was taken from a man aged 50 to 59 with glioma. This receptor chain uses TRBV10-3 and TRBJ2-2; the D gene is unclear. The CDR3 region: CAISELLGELFF. In nucleotide form, the sequence is TGTGCCATCAGTGAGTTATTAGGGGAGCTGTTTTTT.